The clone carrying this T cell receptor (beta chain) appeared a single time. Its antigen remains unknown. This record comes from a study of cytomegalovirus exposure and HLA in healthy donors. General study points: Later analysis identified a missense DCLRE1C variant that was linked to TCR beta V- and J-gene trimming.

The donors (healthy individuals) were bone marrow donors. PCR primers comprised 60 Vbeta and 13 Jbeta primers. Repertoires were generated with immunoSEQ multiplex PCR, while TCRdb's copy carries only in-frame clones and drops some. The data contain fewer than 150,000 clones, around 76% of them seen just once; the ten biggest clones take up about 16%. The sample comprised PBMCs. This clonotype was obtained from a man in his fifties or sixties in good health and CMV-seropositive.

CDR3 loop: CASSLGLAGGSSYEQYF. The CDR3 nucleotides read TGTGCCAGCAGCTTAGGACTAGCGGGAGGCAGCTCCTACGAGCAGTACTTC. J is TRBJ2-7 and V is TRBV11-2, with 13 bases aligning to TRBD2. V shed 1 base and J 0 bases; nucleotides not matched to a gene: 3. This CDR3 spans 17 amino acids. The germline gives CDR1 SGHAT, CDR2 FQNNGV.